This T cell receptor (beta chain) originates from a study of blood T cells in healthy people across ages. This CDR3 is built from 16 residues. Trimming removed 1 base from V and 0 bases from J, with 13 bases in between. CDR1 and CDR2 (germline): SGHDT, YYEEEE. PCR was performed a second time for about 7 to 11 cycles using a sample-barcoded 5' primer and a J-beta primer mix. TCRdb itself ran the 5' RACE reads through MiXCR, one entry per CDR3 protein. There are about 1.6 million distinct CDR3 sequences in the sample; about 31% occur only once, and about 10% lies in the top ten. Specimen: blood. The chain joins TRBV5-6 to TRBJ1-1; D call uncertain. This clonotype was sampled from a woman aged 30 to 39 in good health. CDR3 sequence (DNA): TGTGCCAGCAGCTTGTCGAGTCCCCGTATGAACACTGAAGCTTTCTTT. This translates into CASSLSSPRMNTEAFF.